One and the same sample provided the 16 T cell receptor beta chains below, sequenced in a study of blood T cell repertoires in COVID-19. This table comes from immunoSEQ multiplex PCR, and its TCRdb copy is limited to in-frame clones, with some not included. The sample has 150,000 to 200,000 clones, about 83% seen once. Sample: peripheral blood. Receptor source: a man aged 60 to 69 with acute or convalescent COVID-19.

The chain uses TRBV6-2 or TRBV6-3 and TRBJ2-3; 9 bases agree with TRBD2. With V trimmed by 2 bases and J by 1 base, 10 bases remained unmatched. This CDR3 has 18 residues. Germline CDR1 and CDR2: MNHEY and SVGEGT. CDR3 protein: CASSYEAWRGGGTDTQYF. CDR3 bases: TGTGCCAGCAGTTACGAGGCTTGGCGCGGGGGGGGCACAGATACGCAGTATTTT.

The chain links TRBV5-4 to TRBJ2-2; TRBD1 matches at 7 bases. After removal of 4 bases from V and 3 bases from J, the junction contained 6 bases not matched to a gene. Germline V gives CDR1 SGHNT, CDR2 YYREEE (reference sequence). The CDR3 length is 15 residues. The CDR3: CASSPRQGDTGELFF. The CDR3, as DNA: TGTGCCAGCAGCCCGAGACAGGGAGACACCGGGGAGCTGTTTTTT.

The chain combines TRBV4-3 with TRBJ1-2, with TRBD1 matching over 9 bases. The CDR3 runs 19 residues. Germline CDR1 reads LGHNA; CDR2 reads YSLEER. The V gene end was trimmed by 2 bases and the J gene end by 6 bases; junction bases not matched to a gene: 19. CDR3 amino acids: CASSQPTGGQGDIFNGYTF. The CDR3 bases are TGCGCCAGCAGCCAACCCACGGGGGGACAGGGCGATATCTTCAATGGCTACACCTTC.

This sequence joins TRBV2 and TRBJ1-2, with TRBD1 identical over 7 bases. The trim removed 9 bases at V and 3 bases at J, leaving 13 bases unmatched. Per germline, CDR1 SNHLY and CDR2 FYNNEI. The CDR3 length is 15 residues. CDR3 region: CARNSRDRKDYGYTF. The CDR3 DNA is TGTGCCAGGAACTCCCGGGACAGAAAAGACTATGGCTACACCTTC.

The chain's CDR3 is CASSQGAGGGMWTEAFF. DNA for the CDR3: TGTGCCAGCAGCCAAGGGGCAGGGGGCGGGATGTGGACTGAAGCTTTCTTT. The chain combines TRBV14 with TRBJ1-1; 8 bases align to TRBD1. Trimming removed 1 base from V and 5 bases from J; junction bases left unmatched: 12. Germline V lookup: CDR1 SGHDN, CDR2 FVKESK. The length of the CDR3 is 17 residues.

Remarks on this clone: The same CDR3 arises from other DNA sequences in this sample as well. This rearrangement joins TRBV30 to TRBJ2-7, with 7 bases identical to TRBD1. The CDR3 spans 14 residues. Germline CDR1 reads GTSNPN; CDR2 reads SVGIG (reference sequence). Unmatched junction bases numbered 3, after V lost 0 bases and J lost 1 base. The CDR3 protein is CAWSVPGGSYEQYF. The CDR3 nucleotides are TGTGCCTGGAGTGTGCCAGGGGGATCCTACGAGCAGTACTTC.

This chain connects TRBV5-6 to TRBJ1-2, with D possibly matching TRBD1 (5 bases). With 0 bases removed from V and 2 bases from J, the gap between germline ends came to 11 bases. The CDR3 has 15 residues. Per the germline V gene, CDR1 is SGHDT and CDR2 is YYEEEE. The DNA for the CDR3 is TGTGCCAGCAGCTTGGGGGTAGGGGCCAACTATGGCTACACCTTC. Translating it yields CASSLGVGANYGYTF.

This chain uses TRBV12-5 with TRBJ2-7; TRBD1 is a possible D gene (6 bases). Per germline, CDR1 LGHNT and CDR2 FRNRAP. V dropped 0 bases and J dropped 5 bases, with 17 bases sitting between them. The CDR3 loop spans 16 amino acids. Here the CDR3 reads CASGLVLSGDAHEQYF. The CDR3 DNA sequence: TGTGCTAGTGGTTTGGTACTATCAGGGGATGCCCACGAGCAGTACTTC. Drawing the rest from reference TRBV12-5 and TRBJ2-7, the complete variable domain is DARVTQTPRHKVTEMGQEVTMRCQPILGHNTVFWYRQTMMQGLELLAYFRNRAPLDDSGMPKDRFSAEMPDATLATLKIQPSEPRDSAVYFCASGLVLSGDAHEQYFGPGTRLTVT.

The DNA for the CDR3 is TGTGCCAGCAGCCACCCCGGGGCTGGCGGGGGGCCAGTCGAGACCCAGTACTTC. This gives the protein CASSHPGAGGGPVETQYF. The chain carries TRBV7-8 and TRBJ2-5; 8 bases align to TRBD2. Germline values: CDR1 SGHVS, CDR2 FQNEAQ. The CDR3 runs to 18 residues. The V segment lost 5 bases and the J segment 5 bases; nucleotides outside the gene matches: 19.

The V and J genes are TRBV7-2 and TRBJ1-2, with 9 bases lining up with TRBD1. CDR3 length: 16 residues. CDR1 and CDR2 from the germline V gene are SGHTA and FQGNSA. J gave up 1 base and V 5 bases, and 8 bases lay outside the gene matches. Here the CDR3 reads CASSTRTGDINYGYTF. DNA of the CDR3: TGTGCCAGCAGCACAAGGACAGGGGATATTAACTATGGCTACACCTTC. Combining the CDR3 with reference TRBV7-2 and TRBJ1-2 gives the whole variable domain GAGVSQSPSNKVTEKGKDVELRCDPISGHTALYWYRQSLGQGLEFLIYFQGNSAPDKSGLPSDRFSAERTGGSVSTLTIQRTQQEDSAVYLCASSTRTGDINYGYTFGSGTRLTVV.

This clone was picked up one time. In nucleotides, the CDR3 is TGTGCCAGCAGCTATGACAGGGTTTCAGATACGCAGTATTTT. It specifies CASSYDRVSDTQYF. The chain joins TRBV2 to TRBJ2-3; TRBD1 matches at 7 bases. Per germline, CDR1 SNHLY and CDR2 FYNNEI. J was trimmed by 4 bases and V by 6 bases; bases with no gene match: 7. The CDR3 totals 14 residues.

V gene TRBV19 combines with J gene TRBJ2-2; tentatively, D is TRBD1 (5 bases). The germline V gene encodes CDR1 LNHDA and CDR2 SQIVND (reference sequence). The CDR3 length is 15 residues. V was pared by 6 bases and J by 8 bases, with 19 bases between. The CDR3 spells CASRTQGLGGGELFF. The CDR3 region has the DNA TGTGCCAGTAGAACTCAGGGATTAGGTGGAGGGGAGCTGTTTTTT.

The chain recombines TRBV29-1 with TRBJ1-2; TRBD1 aligns across 7 bases. This CDR3 is built from 15 residues. V was clipped by 7 bases and J by 4 bases; unmatched bases: 15. CDR1 is SQVTM and CDR2 is ANQGSEA in the germline V gene. Written as DNA, the CDR3 is TGCAGCGCCCGAGAGGGGGACAGAGGTTCCTATGGCTACACCTTC. Residues: CSAREGDRGSYGYTF.

V and J are TRBV24-1 and TRBJ1-1, with D unresolved. Germline V gene data show CDR1 as KGHDR and CDR2 as SFDVKD. The V and J ends lost 9 bases and 1 base respectively, with 14 bases between them. This CDR3 has 14 amino acids. The CDR3 region is CATRGDVPNTEAFF. In nucleotides, the CDR3 is TGTGCCACCCGAGGTGATGTACCGAACACTGAAGCTTTCTTT.

Here the CDR3 DNA reads TGTGCCAGCACTTTACAGGTCTCCAATTCACCCCTCCACTTT. Its protein is CASTLQVSNSPLHF. The chain has TRBV2 and TRBJ1-6; the D gene is possibly TRBD1 (5 bases). V was trimmed by 7 bases and J by 7 bases, leaving 14 bases between them. The CDR3 has 14 amino acids. Germline lookup yields CDR1 SNHLY and CDR2 FYNNEI. The variable domain in full, completed from reference TRBV2 and TRBJ1-6, reads EPEVTQTPSHQVTQMGQEVILRCVPISNHLYFYWYRQILGQKVEFLVSFYNNEISEKSEIFDDQFSVERPDGSNFTLKIRSTKLEDSAMYFCASTLQVSNSPLHFGNGTRLTVT.

This clone was counted once. J is TRBJ2-3 and V is TRBV4-1; 7 bases are shared with TRBD2. CDR3 length: 14 residues. J lost 3 bases, V lost 1 base, and 1 base had no gene match. Germline V CDR1 and CDR2: MGHRA, YSYEKL. This CDR3 reads CASSQGLATDTQYF. The CDR3 DNA reads as TGCGCCAGCAGCCAAGGACTAGCAACAGATACGCAGTATTTT.